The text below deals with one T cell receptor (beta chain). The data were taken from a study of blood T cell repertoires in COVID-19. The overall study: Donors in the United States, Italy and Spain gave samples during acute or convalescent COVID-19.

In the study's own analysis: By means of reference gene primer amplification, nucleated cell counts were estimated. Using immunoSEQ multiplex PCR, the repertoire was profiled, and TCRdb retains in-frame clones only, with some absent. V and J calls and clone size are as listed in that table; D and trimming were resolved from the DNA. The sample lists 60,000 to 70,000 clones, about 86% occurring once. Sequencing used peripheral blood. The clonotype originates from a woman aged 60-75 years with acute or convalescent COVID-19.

CDR3: CASSEVQGRNTIYF. The CDR3 DNA reads TGTGCCAGCAGTGAAGTTCAGGGAAGAAACACCATATATTTT. The chain joins TRBV6-1 to TRBJ1-3, with D perhaps TRBD1 (5 bases). V lost 1 base to trimming and J lost 5 bases, with 9 bases between them. Germline V gives CDR1 MNHNS, CDR2 SASEGT. CDR3 length: 14 amino acids.